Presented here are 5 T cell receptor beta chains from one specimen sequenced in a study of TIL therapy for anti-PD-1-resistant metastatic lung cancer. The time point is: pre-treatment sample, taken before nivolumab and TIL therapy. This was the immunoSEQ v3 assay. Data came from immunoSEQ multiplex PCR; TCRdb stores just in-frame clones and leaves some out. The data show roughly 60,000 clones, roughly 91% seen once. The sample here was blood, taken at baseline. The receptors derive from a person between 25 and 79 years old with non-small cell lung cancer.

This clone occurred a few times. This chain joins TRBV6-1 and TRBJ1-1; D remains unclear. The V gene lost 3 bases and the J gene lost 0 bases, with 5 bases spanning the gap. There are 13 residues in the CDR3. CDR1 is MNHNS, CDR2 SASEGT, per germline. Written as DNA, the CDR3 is TGTGCCAGCAGTGACGGATTGAACACTGAAGCTTTCTTT. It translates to CASSDGLNTEAFF.

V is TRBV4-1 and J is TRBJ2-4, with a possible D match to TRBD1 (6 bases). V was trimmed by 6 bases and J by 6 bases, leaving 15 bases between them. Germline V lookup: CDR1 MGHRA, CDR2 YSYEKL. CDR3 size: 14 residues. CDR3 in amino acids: CASSPGQTPNIQYF. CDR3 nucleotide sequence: TGCGCCAGCAGTCCCGGACAGACTCCAAACATTCAGTACTTC.

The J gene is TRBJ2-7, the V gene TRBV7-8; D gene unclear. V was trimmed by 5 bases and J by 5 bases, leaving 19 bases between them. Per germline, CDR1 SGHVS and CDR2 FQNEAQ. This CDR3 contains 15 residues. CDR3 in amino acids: CASSNLNRANHEQYF. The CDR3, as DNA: TGTGCCAGCAGCAATTTAAACCGAGCTAACCACGAGCAGTACTTC.

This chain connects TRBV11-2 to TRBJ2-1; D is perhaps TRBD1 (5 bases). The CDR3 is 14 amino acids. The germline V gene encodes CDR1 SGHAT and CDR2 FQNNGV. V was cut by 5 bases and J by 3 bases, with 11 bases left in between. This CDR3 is CASSGTDSYNEQFF. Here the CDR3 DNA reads TGTGCCAGCAGCGGTACTGACAGCTACAATGAGCAGTTCTTC. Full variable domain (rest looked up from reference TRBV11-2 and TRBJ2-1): EAGVAQSPRYKIIEKRQSVAFWCNPISGHATLYWYQQILGQGPKLLIQFQNNGVVDDSQLPKDRFSAERLKGVDSTLKIQPAKLEDSAVYLCASSGTDSYNEQFFGPGTRLTVL.

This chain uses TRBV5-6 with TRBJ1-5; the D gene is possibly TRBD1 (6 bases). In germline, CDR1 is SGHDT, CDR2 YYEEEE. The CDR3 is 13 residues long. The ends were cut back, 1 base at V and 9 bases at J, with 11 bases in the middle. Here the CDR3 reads CASSLRGVGPQHF. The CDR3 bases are TGTGCCAGCAGCTTGAGGGGGGTCGGGCCCCAGCATTTT.